This passage covers 25 T cell receptor beta chains from one sample sequenced in a study of T cell repertoires in cytomegalovirus infection. Their specific antigens are unknown. From the reads, TCRdb called clonotypes with MiXCR, one entry per CDR3 protein. The table lists approximately 110,000 distinct CDR3 sequences, about 31% of them singletons, with around 54% in the top ten. Sequenced material: CD8+ T cells from cultured PBMCs, taken from culture after CMV antigen stimulation. The receptor source for this set is a human donor in good health (CMV status not recorded). Some clones in this sample may be carry-over from other donors' samples.

J is TRBJ2-4 and V is TRBV4-1; D perhaps matches TRBD2 (7 bases). CDR1 and CDR2 from the germline V gene are MGHRA and YSYEKL. The CDR3 has 15 residues. Trimming shortened V by 0 bases and J by 7 bases, and 13 bases separated the two germline ends. For the CDR3, the DNA is TGCGCCAGCAGCCAAGATCGGGGGCGGGGGAACATTCAGTACTTC. This encodes CASSQDRGRGNIQYF.

V gene TRBV2 combines with J gene TRBJ2-7; maybe TRBD2 (6 bases). Trimming took 8 bases from V and 7 from J, leaving 21 bases between them. The CDR3 has 14 residues. Germline CDR1 and CDR2: SNHLY and FYNNEI. CDR3: CASPRGSRAGEQYF. The CDR3 DNA sequence: TGTGCCAGCCCCCGGGGGAGCCGGGCGGGAGAGCAGTACTTC.

This chain joins TRBV4-1 and TRBJ2-1, with D unclear. From germline, CDR1 is MGHRA and CDR2 YSYEKL. The CDR3 spans 16 residues. Trimming shortened V by 0 bases and J by 5 bases, and 14 bases separated the two germline ends. CDR3 residues: CASSQDLVSLNNEQFF. The CDR3 DNA sequence: TGCGCCAGCAGCCAAGATCTGGTGTCGCTAAACAATGAGCAGTTCTTC.

The rearrangement links TRBV4-1 to TRBJ2-1, with TRBD2 as a possible D gene (6 bases). Trimming stripped 0 bases from V and 1 base from J, with 10 bases between. This CDR3 region has 16 residues. In germline, CDR1 is MGHRA, CDR2 YSYEKL. CDR3 coding DNA: TGCGCCAGCAGCCAAGAAGTGGGGGGTTCCTACAATGAGCAGTTCTTC. This encodes CASSQEVGGSYNEQFF.

The chain links TRBV12-3 or TRBV12-4 to TRBJ1-2, with D possibly matching TRBD1 (6 bases). V shed 0 bases and J shed 3 bases, with 11 bases lying between them. CDR3 length: 15 residues. CDR3 nucleotides: TGTGCCAGCAGTTTAGCGGGGGGGCGCGACTATGGCTACACCTTC. This sequence encodes CASSLAGGRDYGYTF.

This clonotype was seen a few times. V is TRBV7-9 and J is TRBJ1-2; tentative D call: TRBD1 (6 bases). Per germline, CDR1 SEHNR and CDR2 FQNEAQ (reference sequence). The ends were cut back, 2 bases at V and 3 bases at J, with 19 bases in the middle. CDR3 length: 17 residues. The CDR3 sequence: CASSLRENREGDYGYTF. In nucleotides, the CDR3 is TGTGCCAGCAGCTTAAGAGAAAACAGGGAGGGCGACTATGGCTACACCTTC.

The chain has TRBV6-8 and TRBJ2-2; D is unresolved. This CDR3 has 18 residues. The germline V gene has CDR1 MNHGY and CDR2 SAAAGT. Trimming left V 0 bases short and J 0 bases short, with 14 bases between. The CDR3 here is CASSYSNSFMTNTGELFF. CDR3 nucleotide sequence: TGTGCCAGCAGTTACTCGAATAGTTTCATGACGAACACCGGGGAGCTGTTTTTT.

The chain couples TRBV4-1 to TRBJ1-5, with TRBD1 identical over 9 bases. The ends lost 2 bases at V and 3 bases at J; junction bases unmatched: 5. The CDR3 is 16 residues long. CDR1 and CDR2 (germline): MGHRA, YSYEKL. The CDR3 DNA reads as TGCGCCAGCAGCCAAACCGGGACAGGGATCAATCAGCCCCAGCATTTT. This gives the protein CASSQTGTGINQPQHF.

The chain uses TRBV7-9 and TRBJ2-3; a weak D match, TRBD2 (5 bases). From germline, CDR1 is SEHNR and CDR2 FQNEAQ (reference sequence). Trimming removed 1 base at V and 1 base at J, with 12 bases between. The CDR3 length is 16 residues. The CDR3 coding sequence is TGTGCCAGCAGCTTAGTAGGGAGCGTCGGCACAGATACGCAGTATTTT. This codes for CASSLVGSVGTDTQYF.

The genes are TRBV11-3 and TRBJ2-1, with D hard to call. V lost 4 bases to trimming and J lost 9 bases, with 10 bases between them. CDR3 length equals 12 residues. Germline V gives CDR1 SGHNT, CDR2 YENEEA. CDR3 protein: CASSWVDGEQFF. For the CDR3, the DNA is TGTGCCAGCAGCTGGGTCGACGGTGAGCAGTTCTTC.

This clonotype was detected only a few times. V gene TRBV7-6 combines with J gene TRBJ2-1; D not certain. The CDR3 consists of 14 residues. Trimming stripped 1 base from V and 8 bases from J, with 12 bases between. Germline V gives CDR1 SGHVS, CDR2 FNYEAQ. DNA for the CDR3: TGTGCCAGCAGCTTAGGGGGTAAGAGCGATGAGCAGTTCTTC. It is translated as CASSLGGKSDEQFF.

The rearrangement links TRBV27 to TRBJ1-2, with 8 positions matching TRBD1. This CDR3 is built from 13 residues. Per the germline V gene, CDR1 is MNHEY and CDR2 is SMNVEV (reference sequence). V trimming: 2 bases; J trimming: 7 bases; junction bases outside the gene matches: 3. The CDR3 spells CASSLAGGRGYTF. CDR3 nucleotides: TGTGCCAGCAGTTTAGCAGGGGGCCGTGGCTACACCTTC.

The chain joins TRBV5-4 to TRBJ1-1; D remains ambiguous. V lost 5 bases to trimming and J lost 3 bases, with 14 bases between them. Germline V gene sequence: CDR1 SGHNT, CDR2 YYREEE (reference sequence). The CDR3 length is 14 residues. This chain's CDR3 is CASRTREGDTEAFF. In DNA, the CDR3 is TGTGCCAGCAGGACGAGGGAGGGAGACACTGAAGCTTTCTTT.

The chain employs TRBV15 and TRBJ2-7; TRBD1 is a possible D gene (5 bases). This CDR3 is 15 amino acids long. V was cut by 1 base and J by 3 bases, with 13 bases left in between. Looked up from germline, CDR1 is LNHNV and CDR2 is YYDKDF (reference sequence). The CDR3 is CATSRGITGNYEQYF. The CDR3 DNA reads as TGTGCCACCAGCAGAGGTATCACAGGCAACTACGAGCAGTACTTC. Looking up the rest from reference TRBV15 and TRBJ2-7 gives the full variable domain: DAMVIQNPRYQVTQFGKPVTLSCSQTLNHNVMYWYQQKSSQAPKLLFHYYDKDFNNEADTPDNFQSRRPNTSFCFLDIRSPGLGDTAMYLCATSRGITGNYEQYFGPGTRLTVT.

This clonotype was found many times. J is TRBJ2-2 and V is TRBV28; no firm D call. This CDR3 contains 11 residues. V was cut by 8 bases and J by 3 bases, with 4 bases left in between. Per the germline V gene, CDR1 is MDHEN and CDR2 is SYDVKM. CDR3 bases: TGTGCCAGCGAAGACACCGGGGAGCTGTTTTTT. This gives the protein CASEDTGELFF. Filled out from reference TRBV28 and TRBJ2-2, the complete variable domain reads DVKVTQSSRYLVKRTGEKVFLECVQDMDHENMFWYRQDPGLGLRLIYFSYDVKMKEKGDIPEGYSVSREKKERFSLILESASTNQTSMYLCASEDTGELFFGEGSRLTVL.

The chain has TRBV28 and TRBJ2-6, with D perhaps TRBD1 or TRBD2 (5 bases each). There are 15 residues in the CDR3. V lost 5 bases and J lost 0, with 8 bases in between. From germline, CDR1 is MDHEN and CDR2 SYDVKM. CDR3 coding DNA: TGTGCCAGCAGTCTGGGGGACTCTGGGGCCAACGTCCTGACTTTC. This translates into CASSLGDSGANVLTF. Complete variable domain (other parts from reference TRBV28 and TRBJ2-6): DVKVTQSSRYLVKRTGEKVFLECVQDMDHENMFWYRQDPGLGLRLIYFSYDVKMKEKGDIPEGYSVSREKKERFSLILESASTNQTSMYLCASSLGDSGANVLTFGAGSRLTVL.

The rearrangement links TRBV4-3 to TRBJ1-4, with 7 bases fitting TRBD1. Germline CDR1 LGHNA, CDR2 YSLEER. The CDR3 has 16 amino acids. V gave up 0 bases and J gave up 4 bases; unmatched junction bases: 5. The CDR3 is CASSQDPGQVNEKLFF. The CDR3 region has the DNA TGCGCCAGCAGCCAAGACCCAGGACAGGTTAATGAAAAACTGTTTTTT.

Regarding this clonotype: A single base separates this from a much larger clone, so it may be a read error. V gene TRBV10-3 combines with J gene TRBJ1-2, with D hard to call. The CDR3 consists of 11 residues. V dropped 7 bases and J dropped 9 bases, with 12 bases sitting between them. Germline CDR1 is ENHRY and CDR2 is SYGVKD. CDR3 residues: CAITDDGSYTF. The CDR3 nucleotides are TGTGCCATCACCGACGACGGGAGCTACACCTTC.

The V and J genes are TRBV6-1 and TRBJ2-7, with D maybe TRBD1 (7 bases). CDR1 and CDR2 (germline): MNHNS, SASEGT. The CDR3 covers 15 residues. V dropped 2 bases and J dropped 3 bases, with 14 bases sitting between them. The CDR3: CASSEPRGVYYEQYF. The CDR3 DNA sequence: TGTGCCAGCAGTGAACCCAGGGGGGTTTACTACGAGCAGTACTTC.

This chain links TRBV7-9 with TRBJ2-3; D may be TRBD1 or TRBD2 (5 bases each). The CDR3 extends over 15 amino acids. V shed 1 base and J shed 0 bases, with 8 bases lying between them. The germline V gene encodes CDR1 SEHNR and CDR2 FQNEAQ (reference sequence). The CDR3 reads CASSLVGPSTDTQYF. The DNA of the CDR3 is TGTGCCAGCAGCTTAGTGGGACCCAGCACAGATACGCAGTATTTT.

There are a few counts of this clonotype. A read error may produce the germline difference seen at one junction end. DNA of the CDR3: TGTGCCAGCAGTTTAGGAATGGGCCTGCCTGTTTTT. This gives the protein CASSLGMGLPVF. The chain carries TRBV12-3 or TRBV12-4 and TRBJ2-2; no clear D. CDR3 size: 12 residues.

The chain is built from TRBV25-1 and TRBJ1-1; 8 nucleotides align to TRBD1. CDR1 and CDR2 from the germline V gene are MGHDK and SYGVNS. V gave up 4 bases and J gave up 2 bases; unmatched junction bases: 12. This CDR3 spans 17 amino acids. Here the CDR3 reads CASSGNFYTGGNTEAFF. The CDR3 region has the DNA TGTGCCAGCAGTGGAAATTTCTACACAGGGGGAAACACTGAAGCTTTCTTT.

This clonotype was recorded at least ten times. The chain combines TRBV6-6 with TRBJ2-4; 7 nucleotides match TRBD1. Germline V gene lookup returns CDR1 MNHNY and CDR2 SVGAGI (reference sequence). This CDR3 is built from 16 residues. J gave up 0 bases and V 8 bases, and 10 bases lay outside the gene matches. CDR3 protein: CASDSGDSLAKNIQYF. CDR3 DNA: TGTGCCAGCGATAGTGGGGACAGCCTAGCCAAAAACATTCAGTACTTC.

This clonotype was seen only a few times. This sequence joins TRBV2 and TRBJ2-5, with D tentatively TRBD1 (6 bases). Germline V gene lookup returns CDR1 SNHLY and CDR2 FYNNEI. The CDR3 covers 15 residues. Trimming stripped 4 bases from V and 3 bases from J, with 15 bases between. The CDR3 here is CASSGTGSREETQYF. The CDR3 DNA follows: TGTGCCAGCAGTGGAACAGGGTCAAGGGAAGAGACCCAGTACTTC.

The rearrangement uses TRBV10-2 and TRBJ2-3; 7 bases align to TRBD1. The germline gives CDR1 WSHSY, CDR2 SAAADI. The CDR3 is 14 residues long. The V segment lost 10 bases and the J segment 2 bases; nucleotides outside the gene matches: 9. CDR3 loop: CATLGQTYTDTQYF. Written as DNA, the CDR3 is TGCGCCACCCTGGGACAGACGTACACAGATACGCAGTATTTT.